This is a list of T cell receptor beta chains from one sample in a study of vaccination and CD4 T cells after COVID-19. TCRdb analysed the PCR reads with MiXCR anew, one entry per CDR3 protein. The table has tens of thousands of distinct CDR3 sequences, around 46% seen once. The antigens of these receptors remain unknown. The sample was CD4+ T cells from blood, cultured in vitro, taken about 7 months after SARS-CoV-2 vaccination. The receptors were sampled from a human donor who had recovered from COVID-19. Both conserved end residues are part of each CDR3. The D gene is left open where the match is weak. The size entry is marked missing in some rows and otherwise reads once, few, many or a size class.

j_call: TRBJ1-1
d_call: -
v_call: TRBV6-1
clone_size: few
cdr3_nt: TGTGCCAGCAGCCTACCTCTCCGGGGGGCTTTCTTT
cdr3_aa: CASSLPLRGAFF

j_call: TRBJ2-3
d_call: -
v_call: TRBV20-1
clone_size: few
cdr3_nt: TGCAGTGCTAGAGTCTTGGCAGACACAGATACGCAGTATTTT
cdr3_aa: CSARVLADTDTQYF

j_call: TRBJ2-1
d_call: -
v_call: TRBV7-2
clone_size: few
cdr3_nt: TGTGCCAGCAGCGTCATAGACAGCTACAATGAGCAGTTCTTC
cdr3_aa: CASSVIDSYNEQFF

j_call: TRBJ1-2
d_call: TRBD1
v_call: TRBV20-1
clone_size: few
cdr3_nt: TGCAGTGCTAGAGGCCGGGACAGGGGTTTCTATGGCTACACCTTC
cdr3_aa: CSARGRDRGFYGYTF

j_call: TRBJ2-7
d_call: -
v_call: TRBV20-1
clone_size: -
cdr3_nt: TGCAGTGCTAGAGATTGGGGGACCTCGGGCTACGAGCAGTACTTC
cdr3_aa: CSARDWGTSGYEQYF

j_call: TRBJ1-1
d_call: -
v_call: TRBV11-1
clone_size: few
cdr3_nt: TGTGCCAGCAGCTTAGCGTTTAGGACTGAAGCTTTCTTT
cdr3_aa: CASSLAFRTEAFF

j_call: TRBJ1-1
d_call: TRBD1
v_call: TRBV7-9
clone_size: -
cdr3_nt: TGTGCCAGCAGCTTGAAAGGGGGCGAGGCTGAAGCTTTCTTT
cdr3_aa: CASSLKGGEAEAFF

j_call: TRBJ2-1
d_call: TRBD2
v_call: TRBV5-3
clone_size: few
cdr3_nt: TGTGCCAGCGGACTGTCAAGCGGGAACTACAATGAGCAGTTCTTC
cdr3_aa: CASGLSSGNYNEQFF

j_call: TRBJ2-3
d_call: TRBD2
v_call: TRBV20-1
clone_size: -
cdr3_nt: TGCAGTGCTAGCCCCAGCGGGACTGCAACAGATACGCAGTATTTT
cdr3_aa: CSASPSGTATDTQYF

j_call: TRBJ1-6
d_call: -
v_call: TRBV7-2
clone_size: few
cdr3_nt: TGTGCCAGCTGCTCTCAGGGTAGTTTCTCACCCCTCCACTTT
cdr3_aa: CASCSQGSFSPLHF

j_call: TRBJ2-7
d_call: TRBD2
v_call: TRBV6-1
clone_size: -
cdr3_nt: TGTGCCAGCCAAGCCGTAGCGGGGAGGAGGTACGAGCAGTACTTC
cdr3_aa: CASQAVAGRRYEQYF

j_call: TRBJ1-1
d_call: TRBD1
v_call: TRBV27
clone_size: -
cdr3_nt: TGTGTCAGCAGTTCGTATAACAGGGGTCCTGAAGCTTTCTTT
cdr3_aa: CVSSSYNRGPEAFF

j_call: TRBJ2-5
d_call: TRBD1
v_call: TRBV7-2
clone_size: few
cdr3_nt: TGTGCCAGCAGCAAGGACAGGGGCCAAGAGACCCAGTACTTC
cdr3_aa: CASSKDRGQETQYF

j_call: TRBJ2-1
d_call: -
v_call: TRBV5-4
clone_size: -
cdr3_nt: TGTGCCAGCAGCTTGGGAGGGGGGTCGGTAAATGAGCAGTTCTTC
cdr3_aa: CASSLGGGSVNEQFF

j_call: TRBJ1-5
d_call: TRBD1
v_call: TRBV7-2
clone_size: few
cdr3_nt: TGTGCCAGCAGCTTAGCGCTAGGGACAGCCCAGCCCCAGCATTTT
cdr3_aa: CASSLALGTAQPQHF

j_call: TRBJ1-2
d_call: -
v_call: TRBV2
clone_size: -
cdr3_nt: TGTGCCAGCAGTGAATGGCGTGAAGGCTACACCTTC
cdr3_aa: CASSEWREGYTF